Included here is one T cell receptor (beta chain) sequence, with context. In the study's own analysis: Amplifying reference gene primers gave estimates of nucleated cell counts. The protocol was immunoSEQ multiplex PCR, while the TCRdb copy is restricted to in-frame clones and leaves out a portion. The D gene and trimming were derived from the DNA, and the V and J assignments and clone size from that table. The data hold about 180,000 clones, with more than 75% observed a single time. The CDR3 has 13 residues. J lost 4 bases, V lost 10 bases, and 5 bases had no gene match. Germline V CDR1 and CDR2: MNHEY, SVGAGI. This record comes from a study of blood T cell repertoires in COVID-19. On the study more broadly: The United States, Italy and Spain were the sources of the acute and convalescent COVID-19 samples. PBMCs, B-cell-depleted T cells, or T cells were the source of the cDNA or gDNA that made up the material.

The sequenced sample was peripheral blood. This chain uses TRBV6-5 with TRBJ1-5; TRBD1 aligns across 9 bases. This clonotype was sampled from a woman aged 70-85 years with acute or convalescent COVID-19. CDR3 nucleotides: TGTGCCACCTACAGGGGGCGTAATCAGCCCCAGCATTTT. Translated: CATYRGRNQPQHF.